Listed below are T cell receptor beta chains from one sample, sequenced in a study of shared clonotypes between healthy human individuals. Sequencing used immunoSEQ multiplex PCR; TCRdb keeps in-frame clones, though not all of them. Of roughly 2.6 million clones listed, approximately 90% are singletons. The specimen sequenced was naive CD4+ T cells sorted from blood. The receptors shown here come from a man aged 18 to 29 in good health. The CDR3 runs from the conserved cysteine through the conserved F or W. D genes are given only for firm matches. A row's size may be missing; if present it is once, few, many or a size class.

J	D	size	V	length	DNA	CDR3
TRBJ1-2	NA	NA	TRBV27	13	TGTGCCAGCAGTTTAGCTCCGGGCTATGGCTACACCTTC	CASSLAPGYGYTF
TRBJ2-7	NA	NA	TRBV11-2	14	TGTGCCAGCAGCTTCGACAGGTTAGCTTACGAGCAGTACTTC	CASSFDRLAYEQYF
TRBJ2-5	TRBD1	NA	TRBV11-3	15	TGTGCCAGCAGCTTAGGTGGGAGGACAGGGGAGACCCAGTACTTC	CASSLGGRTGETQYF
TRBJ2-3	TRBD1	NA	TRBV10-3	14	TGTGCCATCAGGGCAGGACAGGTTACAGATACGCAGTATTTT	CAIRAGQVTDTQYF
TRBJ2-1	NA	NA	TRBV9	14	TGTGCCAGCAGCGTAGATTCTAGTCGAGCCGAGCAGTTCTTC	CASSVDSSRAEQFF
TRBJ2-7	TRBD2	NA	TRBV6-1	16	TGTGCCAGCAGTGAATTCGGTGCTAGCGGGAGCTACGAGCAGTACTTC	CASSEFGASGSYEQYF
TRBJ1-5	NA	NA	TRBV7-2	13	TGTGCCAGCAGCTCAGGACCAGAACAGCCCCAGCATTTT	CASSSGPEQPQHF
TRBJ2-5	TRBD1	NA	TRBV27	16	TGTGCCAGCAGTCCAACAAGGGACAGGGGTCGCGAGACCCAGTACTTC	CASSPTRDRGRETQYF
TRBJ2-1	TRBD2	NA	TRBV2	14	TGTGCCAGCTTGGGTCTAGCGGGACTTAATGAGCAGTTCTTC	CASLGLAGLNEQFF
TRBJ2-7	TRBD2	NA	TRBV25-1	14	TGTGCCAGCGGACCGGGACTAGCGGTATACGAGCAGTACTTC	CASGPGLAVYEQYF
TRBJ1-1	TRBD1	NA	TRBV29-1	22	TGCAGCGTGAAAAAAGACAAATGGTTTATGGCTAGGGACAGGGGAGGCGGCACTGAAGCTTTCTTT	CSVKKDKWFMARDRGGGTEAFF
TRBJ1-2	TRBD1	NA	TRBV9	17	TGTGCCAGCAGCCCGAATGAACAGGGGGCCCACAACTATGGCTACACCTTC	CASSPNEQGAHNYGYTF
TRBJ2-7	NA	NA	TRBV7-2	17	TGTGCCAGCAGCTTATCTTCAGGCAGCGACTCCCCCTACGAGCAGTACTTC	CASSLSSGSDSPYEQYF
TRBJ1-1	TRBD1	NA	TRBV14	16	TGTGCCAGCAGCCAAGTCTACAGGGGGCATAACACTGAAGCTTTCTTT	CASSQVYRGHNTEAFF
TRBJ2-2	TRBD1	NA	TRBV10-3	16	TGTGCCATCAGGGCTACAGGGGCAATTGACACCGGGGAGCTGTTTTTT	CAIRATGAIDTGELFF
TRBJ1-2	NA	NA	TRBV7-2	15	TGTGCCAGCAGCTTACTTGTTTGGGGGGACGGCGGCTACACCTTC	CASSLLVWGDGGYTF
TRBJ1-5	NA	NA	TRBV30	12	TGTTCTCTTGAGAGGAGGAATCAGCCCCAGCATTTT	CSLERRNQPQHF
TRBJ1-2	NA	NA	TRBV18	14	TGTGCCAGCTCACCACCGGTACCAGGGGACGGCTACACCTTC	CASSPPVPGDGYTF
TRBJ2-1	NA	NA	TRBV5-1	17	TGCGCCAGCAGCGCCAAACAGGGCGAAGTCTCCTACAATGAGCAGTTCTTC	CASSAKQGEVSYNEQFF
TRBJ2-7	NA	NA	TRBV2	12	TGTGGGGGGGACAGAGGCCTCTCCGAGCAGTACTTC	CGGDRGLSEQYF
TRBJ1-4	TRBD1	NA	TRBV28	15	TGTGCCAGCAGTCCTTCGGGACAGGGGGAGGGAAAACTGTTTTTT	CASSPSGQGEGKLFF
TRBJ2-1	TRBD2	NA	TRBV28	17	TGTGCCAGCAGTCTAACGACTAGCGGGGGGGCTAACAATGAGCAGTTCTTC	CASSLTTSGGANNEQFF
TRBJ2-7	TRBD1	NA	TRBV28	15	TGTGCCAGCAGTCCATCGACAGGGGACATCTACGAGCAGTACTTC	CASSPSTGDIYEQYF
TRBJ1-2	NA	NA	TRBV29-1	10	TGCAGCGTTGACCAGGATGGCTACACCTTC	CSVDQDGYTF
TRBJ1-4	TRBD1	NA	TRBV30	13	TGTGCCTGGAGTGGACAGGGGGCAGGGAAACTGTTTTTT	CAWSGQGAGKLFF
TRBJ2-1	TRBD2	NA	TRBV18	18	TGTGCCAGCTCACCGACCCACCTCGCGGGAGTTTCTTACAATGAGCAGTTCTTC	CASSPTHLAGVSYNEQFF
TRBJ2-5	TRBD2	NA	TRBV6-5	14	TGTGCCAGCAGAGTAGCGGGGGGGCAAGAGACCCAGTACTTC	CASRVAGGQETQYF
TRBJ2-6	TRBD1	NA	TRBV6-4	15	TGTGCCAGCAGCCTGACAGGGGTTGGGGCCAACGTCCTGACTTTC	CASSLTGVGANVLTF
TRBJ1-5	NA	NA	TRBV4-3	14	TGCGCCAGCAGCCAAGAGCTGGGCTGGCGGGCCCAGCATTTT	CASSQELGWRAQHF
TRBJ2-2	NA	NA	TRBV5-1	15	TGCGCCAGCACGGACGGTTCCTCAAACACCGGGGAGCTGTTTTTT	CASTDGSSNTGELFF
TRBJ2-4	TRBD2	NA	TRBV5-8	18	TGTGCCAGCAGTTATCCCGGGACTAGCGGGGGTTCCAAAAACATTCAGTACTTC	CASSYPGTSGGSKNIQYF
TRBJ2-2	NA	NA	TRBV30	13	TGTGCCTGGAAAGGATCGCTTACTGGGGAGCTGTTTTTT	CAWKGSLTGELFF
TRBJ2-1	TRBD2	once	TRBV5-4	16	TGTGCCAGCAGCTTGGGGGGACTAGGACTAAACAATGAGCAGTTCTTC	CASSLGGLGLNNEQFF
TRBJ1-4	NA	NA	TRBV25-1	16	TGTGCCAGCAGTGTCGGACGGATGGTCACTAATGAAAAACTGTTTTTT	CASSVGRMVTNEKLFF
TRBJ2-3	NA	NA	TRBV6-5	16	NA	CASSSSAGGLTDTQYF
TRBJ2-7	NA	NA	TRBV4-1	15	TGCGCCAGCAGCCCCTCCCAGGGGATGAGGTACGAGCAGTACTTC	CASSPSQGMRYEQYF
TRBJ1-1	NA	NA	TRBV5-1	13	TGCGCCAGCAGCTTGCTACTGGGGACTGAAGCTTTCTTT	CASSLLLGTEAFF
TRBJ2-4	NA	NA	TRBV19	16	TGTGCCAGTAGTAGCGTCCTTCACGGGGACAAAAACATTCAGTACTTC	CASSSVLHGDKNIQYF
TRBJ1-3	NA	NA	TRBV5-6	16	TGTGCCAGCAGCCATAACGCAGGGGCTGGTGGAAACACCATATATTTT	CASSHNAGAGGNTIYF
TRBJ2-5	NA	once	TRBV7-2	15	TGTGCCAGCAGCTTGGCGACTAGGGGGGGAGAGACCCAGTACTTC	CASSLATRGGETQYF
TRBJ2-3	NA	once	TRBV2	15	TGTGCCAGCAGAGGGACGGGACTCTTCACAGATACGCAGTATTTT	CASRGTGLFTDTQYF
TRBJ1-4	TRBD1	NA	TRBV27	14	TGTGCCAGCAGTTTCAGGGGGGGAAATGAAAAACTGTTTTTT	CASSFRGGNEKLFF
TRBJ1-4	NA	NA	TRBV10-3	13	TGTGCCATAGCGCCTTCAACTAATGAAAAACTGTTTTTT	CAIAPSTNEKLFF
TRBJ1-3	TRBD1	NA	TRBV2	14	TGTGCCAGCCGGGACAGGACCTCTGGAAACACCATATATTTT	CASRDRTSGNTIYF
TRBJ1-6	NA	NA	TRBV6-6	13	TGTGCCAGCACCCAAGGGTATAATTCACCCCTCCACTTT	CASTQGYNSPLHF
TRBJ2-3	NA	NA	TRBV10-3	14	TGTGCCATCAACGACAGGTCTAGCACAGATACGCAGTATTTT	CAINDRSSTDTQYF
TRBJ2-1	TRBD2	NA	TRBV7-2	17	TGTGCCAGCAGCTTCAGACCCGGACTAGCGGCCCAGGGGGAGCAGTTCTTC	CASSFRPGLAAQGEQFF
TRBJ2-5	NA	once	TRBV5-6	14	TGTGCCAGCAGCTTCCCCTCAGGGCTAGAGACCCAGTACTTC	CASSFPSGLETQYF
TRBJ1-5	TRBD1	NA	TRBV6-5	14	TGTGCCAGCAGCAGGGACAGGGACGGTCAGCCCCAGCATTTT	CASSRDRDGQPQHF
TRBJ2-7	NA	NA	TRBV12-1	19	TGTGCCAGCAGCTCCGACCGAGCTAGCGGGAGGTTCACGACCTACGAGCAGTACTTC	CASSSDRASGRFTTYEQYF
TRBJ2-7	NA	NA	TRBV25-1	13	TGTGCCAGCAGTCCCCCTACGGGATACGAGCAGTACTTC	CASSPPTGYEQYF
TRBJ1-5	NA	NA	TRBV5-1	16	TGCGCCAGCAGCCCGGATCCCGGGACCGCCCTCCTGCCCCAGCATTTT	CASSPDPGTALLPQHF
TRBJ1-5	NA	once	TRBV6-6	15	TGTGCCAGCAGTTACCAACAGGGTAGCAATCAGCCCCAGCATTTT	CASSYQQGSNQPQHF
TRBJ2-7	NA	NA	TRBV30	11	TGTGCCTGGAGTACCTACTACGAGCAGTACTTC	CAWSTYYEQYF
TRBJ2-1	TRBD2	once	TRBV29-1	15	TGCAGCGTTGAAGATCAAGCGGGAGGCTACAATGAGCAGTTCTTC	CSVEDQAGGYNEQFF